This T cell receptor (beta chain) derives from a study of CD8 T cells in Susac syndrome. When the RNA was reverse transcribed, random hexamers were used with an input of 0.5 to 1 ug. TCRdb re-called the immunoSEQ multiplex PCR reads with MiXCR, one entry per CDR3 protein. The sample yields 180,000 or so distinct CDR3 sequences, approximately 94% seen once. Trimming cost V 7 bases and J 3 bases; bases outside gene matches: 9. The germline V gene has CDR1 MNHNY and CDR2 SVGAGI (reference sequence). CDR3 size: 15 residues. Sequencing was performed on CD4+ T cells from PBMCs. The V and J genes are TRBV6-6 and TRBJ2-1, with 7 bases aligning to TRBD1. This TCR came from a human donor in good health. CDR3 amino acids: CASIPAGDSYNEQFF. For the CDR3, the DNA is TGTGCCAGCATCCCAGCTGGGGACAGCTACAATGAGCAGTTCTTC.